This entry lists 5 T cell receptor beta chains sequenced from one sample in a study of blood T cells in healthy people across ages. The authors ran a second PCR of about 6 to 11 cycles using a sample-barcoded 5' primer and a J-beta primer mix. TCRdb independently ran MiXCR on the 5' RACE reads; one entry per CDR3 protein. The sample consists of more than 800,000 distinct CDR3 sequences, around 43% of them appearing once. Sequencing used blood. The receptors shown here come from a woman in her sixties or seventies in good health.

The chain combines TRBV7-3 with TRBJ2-7; D might be TRBD2 (6 bases). The CDR3 runs to 15 residues. V was trimmed by 3 bases and J by 2 bases, leaving 14 bases between them. CDR1 and CDR2 (germline): SGHTA, FQGTGA. Here the CDR3 reads CASSFGAGPTYEQYF. DNA of the CDR3: TGTGCCAGCAGCTTTGGCGCGGGACCCACCTACGAGCAGTACTTC. Using reference TRBV7-3 and TRBJ2-7 for the parts outside the CDR3, the full variable domain is GAGVSQTPSNKVTEKGKYVELRCDPISGHTALYWYRQSLGQGPEFLIYFQGTGAADDSGLPNDRFFAVRPEGSVSTLKIQRTERGDSAVYLCASSFGAGPTYEQYFGPGTRLTVT.

This chain joins TRBV12-3 or TRBV12-4 and TRBJ2-2; D may be TRBD1 (5 bases). Between the trimmed V and J ends, which lost 3 bases and 4 bases, there was a span of 9 bases. The CDR3 extends over 14 amino acids. The CDR3, as DNA: TGTGCCAGCAGTTTCCTACAGGTCACCGGGGAGCTGTTTTTT. Translation gives CASSFLQVTGELFF.

The V and J genes are TRBV14 and TRBJ2-1; 7 bases align to TRBD1. Losses at the gene ends were 0 bases for V and 3 bases for J; bases not matched to a gene: 8. The germline V gene encodes CDR1 SGHDN and CDR2 FVKESK. The CDR3 has 17 amino acids. The CDR3 nucleotides read TGTGCCAGCAGCCAAGAATGGGGACAGCGAATCTACAATGAGCAGTTCTTC. Amino acid sequence: CASSQEWGQRIYNEQFF.

The chain carries TRBV18 and TRBJ2-1; TRBD1 agrees at 9 bases. V shed 6 bases and J 7 bases; nucleotides not matched to a gene: 7. Germline CDR1 and CDR2: KGHSH and LQKENI. The CDR3 length is 14 residues. The CDR3 here is CASSPNRGRNEQFF. The DNA for the CDR3 is TGTGCCAGCTCTCCTAACAGGGGGCGGAATGAGCAGTTCTTC.

Comment on this clonotype: Possible read error: a much larger clone is one base away. V and J are TRBV12-3 or TRBV12-4 and TRBJ2-7, with D hard to call. The CDR3 consists of 12 residues. V shed 6 bases and J shed 2 bases, with 8 bases lying between them. The CDR3 here is CASRFGPYEQYF. DNA for the CDR3: TGTGCCAGCAGATTCGGCCCCTACGAGCAGTACTTC.